The 23 T cell receptor beta chains below all came from one sample that was sequenced in a study of cytomegalovirus exposure and HLA in healthy donors. With 60 Vbeta and 13 Jbeta primers, the PCR was carried out. Profiled with immunoSEQ multiplex PCR; TCRdb holds only in-frame clones, not every one. The repertoire holds roughly 150,000 clones, with approximately 70% as singletons. The sequenced sample consisted of PBMCs. The origin of the receptors is a woman aged 25 to 39 in good health and CMV-seronegative.

The J gene is TRBJ2-3, the V gene TRBV7-9, with 12 bases that match TRBD2. J was trimmed by 4 bases and V by 5 bases; bases with no gene match: 7. The CDR3 loop spans 16 amino acids. Germline lookup yields CDR1 SEHNR and CDR2 FQNEAQ (reference sequence). CDR3 in amino acids: CASSLHLAGGPDTQYF. The CDR3 DNA reads as TGTGCCAGCAGCCTCCACCTAGCGGGGGGGCCAGATACGCAGTATTTT.

This chain joins TRBV7-9 and TRBJ1-2, with a tentative D call TRBD1 (6 bases). This CDR3 contains 13 residues. From germline, CDR1 is SEHNR and CDR2 FQNEAQ (reference sequence). Deletions cut 7 bases from V and 3 bases from J, with 12 bases between. In DNA form, the CDR3 reads TGTGCCAGCATCTCAAGGACAGACTATGGCTACACCTTC. Amino acid sequence: CASISRTDYGYTF.

The chain combines TRBV2 with TRBJ1-2; TRBD1 aligns across 7 bases. J lost 3 bases, V lost 4 bases, and 11 bases had no gene match. There are 16 residues in the CDR3. Germline loops: CDR1 SNHLY, CDR2 FYNNEI. The DNA of the CDR3 is TGTGCCAGCAGTGGTGGGGAAGGGGGCACTGACTATGGCTACACCTTC. Amino acid sequence: CASSGGEGGTDYGYTF.

The rearrangement links TRBV29-1 to TRBJ1-2; no definite D call. Trimming stripped 5 bases from V and 2 bases from J, with 18 bases between. CDR1 is SQVTM and CDR2 is ANQGSEA in the germline V gene. The CDR3 is 15 amino acids. Here the CDR3 reads CSVSEGSPTNYGYTF. For the CDR3, the DNA is TGCAGCGTTTCCGAGGGTTCCCCGACCAACTATGGCTACACCTTC. The full variable domain, with the rest looked up from reference TRBV29-1 and TRBJ1-2, is SAVISQKPSRDICQRGTSLTIQCQVDSQVTMMFWYRQQPGQSLTLIATANQGSEATYESGFVIDKFPISRPNLTFSTLTVSNMSPEDSSIYLCSVSEGSPTNYGYTFGSGTRLTVV.

The chain employs TRBV10-3 and TRBJ2-2, with D perhaps TRBD1 (6 bases). Trimming shortened V by 3 bases and J by 1 base, and 9 bases separated the two germline ends. The CDR3 covers 15 residues. Germline V CDR1 and CDR2: ENHRY, SYGVKD. The CDR3 DNA follows: TGTGCCATCAGTGACTCGGGACAGAACACCGGGGAGCTGTTTTTT. This gives the protein CAISDSGQNTGELFF.

To note about this clone: An end of the junction does not agree with germline; a read error may underlie this. V and J are TRBV11-3 and TRBJ2-7, with D possibly matching TRBD2 (6 bases). CDR1 is SGHNT and CDR2 is YENEEA in the germline V gene. The CDR3 is 16 residues long. This CDR3 is CASSLGAGREPYGQYF. CDR3 nucleotide sequence: TGTGCCAGCAGCTTAGGGGCGGGGCGGGAACCCTACGGGCAGTACTTC. Variable domain in full (rest from reference TRBV11-3 and TRBJ2-7): EAGVVQSPRYKIIEKKQPVAFWCNPISGHNTLYWYLQNLGQGPELLIRYENEEAVDDSQLPKDRFSAERLKGVDSTLKIQPAELGDSAVYLCASSLGAGREPYGQYFGPGTRLTVT.

J is TRBJ2-5 and V is TRBV6-5, with TRBD2 matching over 10 bases. The germline gives CDR1 MNHEY, CDR2 SVGAGI. J lost 4 bases, V lost 0 bases, and 5 bases had no gene match. This CDR3 is built from 16 residues. CDR3 amino acids: CASSYSISGGPETQYF. In DNA, the CDR3 is TGTGCCAGCAGTTACTCGATTAGCGGGGGGCCAGAGACCCAGTACTTC.

V gene TRBV7-6 combines with J gene TRBJ2-5, with D possibly TRBD2 on 6 matching bases. V lost 0 bases, J lost 7 bases, and 12 bases lay in between. Germline-derived CDR1 and CDR2 are SGHVS and FNYEAQ. This CDR3 has 14 residues. CDR3 residues: CASSLAPGAGTQYF. The CDR3 coding sequence is TGTGCCAGCAGCTTAGCGCCGGGAGCGGGGACCCAGTACTTC.

This clone was seen only a few times. The chain employs TRBV4-2 and TRBJ1-2; possibly TRBD1 for D (5 bases). With 3 bases removed from V and 4 bases from J, the gap between germline ends came to 6 bases. The CDR3 loop spans 12 amino acids. CDR1 is LGHNA, CDR2 YNFKEQ, per germline. CDR3 amino acids: CASSQTVYGYTF. As DNA, the CDR3 is TGTGCCAGCAGCCAGACAGTCTATGGCTACACCTTC.

The chain employs TRBV13 and TRBJ1-5; 9 nucleotides agree with TRBD1. This CDR3 comprises 14 residues. The ends lost 4 bases at V and 7 bases at J; junction bases unmatched: 5. Germline lookup yields CDR1 PRHDT and CDR2 FYEKMQ (reference sequence). CDR3 DNA: TGTGCCAGCAGCTCCGGGACAGGGCAACAGCCCCAGCATTTT. Residues: CASSSGTGQQPQHF.

This chain connects TRBV6-1 to TRBJ1-1, with D possibly TRBD1 on 5 matching bases. Trimming stripped 7 bases from V and 4 bases from J, with 19 bases between. Germline loops: CDR1 MNHNS, CDR2 SASEGT. This CDR3 spans 15 amino acids. CDR3 coding DNA: TGTGCCAGCACCATCAGGGCCCCAAGGGGCACTGAAGCTTTCTTT. This translates into CASTIRAPRGTEAFF.

This clone was recorded once. The rearrangement uses TRBV28 and TRBJ1-2; perhaps TRBD1 as D (5 bases). CDR1 MDHEN and CDR2 SYDVKM come from the germline V gene. V was trimmed by 5 bases and J by 4 bases, leaving 14 bases between them. This CDR3 region has 14 residues. The chain's CDR3 is CASSLRVSVYGYTF. In DNA, the CDR3 is TGTGCCAGCAGTCTCAGGGTCTCGGTCTATGGCTACACCTTC.

In this sample, this clone turned up once. The rearrangement links TRBV6-5 to TRBJ2-7; 7 bases map to TRBD2. Germline values: CDR1 MNHEY, CDR2 SVGAGI. Trimming at V came to 3 bases and at J to 7 bases, leaving 15 bases not matched to a gene. The CDR3 contains 16 residues. The CDR3 protein is CASSYTPTSWGLEQYF. The CDR3 coding sequence is TGTGCCAGCAGTTATACCCCGACTAGCTGGGGCCTGGAGCAGTACTTC.

This rearrangement joins TRBV6-6 to TRBJ2-7, with 7 nucleotides matching TRBD1. The germline V gene encodes CDR1 MNHNY and CDR2 SVGAGI (reference sequence). The CDR3 is 13 amino acids. The ends lost 6 bases at V and 6 bases at J; junction bases unmatched: 8. The CDR3 sequence is CASSPAQGSEQYV. Here the CDR3 DNA reads TGTGCCAGCAGCCCAGCACAGGGGTCCGAGCAGTACGTC.

The chain has TRBV6-5 and TRBJ2-7; TRBD1 might be the D (6 bases). Trimming removed 5 bases from V and 11 bases from J, with 16 bases in between. CDR1 MNHEY and CDR2 SVGAGI come from the germline V gene. This CDR3 has 12 residues. The CDR3 sequence: CASSELRDKKYF. In DNA form, the CDR3 reads TGTGCCAGCAGTGAACTCAGGGACAAAAAGTACTTC.

This chain joins TRBV19 and TRBJ1-2; D not certain. CDR1 is LNHDA and CDR2 is SQIVND in the germline V gene (reference sequence). V dropped 2 bases and J dropped 8 bases, with 12 bases sitting between them. This CDR3 region has 13 residues. The DNA of the CDR3 is TGTGCCAGTAGTATAAGGGATGCGGGAGGCTACACCTTC. Translated, it gives CASSIRDAGGYTF.

This chain joins TRBV19 and TRBJ2-1; 13 bases agree with TRBD2. V was clipped by 5 bases and J by 4 bases; unmatched bases: 14. The germline CDR1 and CDR2 sequences are LNHDA and SQIVND (reference sequence). The CDR3 runs to 19 residues. The chain's CDR3 is CASSPGTSGAPIHYNEQFF. CDR3 coding DNA: TGTGCCAGTAGTCCGGGGACTAGCGGGGCCCCAATCCATTACAATGAGCAGTTCTTC. Complete variable domain (other parts from reference TRBV19 and TRBJ2-1): DGGITQSPKYLFRKEGQNVTLSCEQNLNHDAMYWYRQDPGQGLRLIYYSQIVNDFQKGDIAEGYSVSREKKESFPLTVTSAQKNPTAFYLCASSPGTSGAPIHYNEQFFGPGTRLTVL.

J is TRBJ1-1 and V is TRBV6-5; D perhaps matches TRBD1 (6 bases). This CDR3 contains 14 residues. Trimming cost V 4 bases and J 1 base, with 10 bases left between them. Germline CDR1 reads MNHEY; CDR2 reads SVGAGI. This chain's CDR3 is CASSSYRANTEAFF. The CDR3 DNA reads as TGTGCCAGCAGTTCCTACAGGGCGAACACTGAAGCTTTCTTT.

This clone has only a few counts. The rearrangement joins TRBV19 to TRBJ2-6, with 7 bases that match TRBD2. CDR3 length equals 16 residues. The V gene's germline CDR1 is LNHDA and CDR2 SQIVND (reference sequence). Trimming cost V 8 bases and J 0 bases; bases outside gene matches: 7. CDR3 DNA sequence: TGTGCCAGTGGGAGGGGTGGGGGCTCTGGGGCCAACGTCCTGACTTTC. Protein sequence: CASGRGGGSGANVLTF. Together with reference TRBV19 and TRBJ2-6, the CDR3 gives the full variable domain: DGGITQSPKYLFRKEGQNVTLSCEQNLNHDAMYWYRQDPGQGLRLIYYSQIVNDFQKGDIAEGYSVSREKKESFPLTVTSAQKNPTAFYLCASGRGGGSGANVLTFGAGSRLTVL.

The rearrangement links TRBV9 to TRBJ1-5, with no clear D. Per the germline V gene, CDR1 is SGDLS and CDR2 is YYNGEE. The CDR3 has 14 residues. V was pared by 4 bases and J by 0 bases, with 8 bases between. In DNA, the CDR3 is TGTGCCAGCAGCTCGGGAATTAGCAATCAGCCCCAGCATTTT. This encodes CASSSGISNQPQHF.

The CDR3 sequence: CASSLGAYNSPLHF. DNA of the CDR3: TGTGCCAGCAGTTTAGGGGCATATAATTCACCCCTCCACTTT. V and J are TRBV28 and TRBJ1-6; tentatively, D is TRBD1 (5 bases). The CDR3 is 14 residues long. V was clipped by 2 bases and J by 4 bases, with 6 bases between them. Looked up from germline, CDR1 is MDHEN and CDR2 is SYDVKM.

The rearrangement uses TRBV21-1 and TRBJ2-7; the table's D call of TRBD2 was not tested on the DNA. TRBV21-1 is a pseudogene. CDR3 length: 14 amino acids. CDR3 DNA: TGTGCCAGCAGCAAAGCGAGGAATTCCTACGAGCAGTACGTC. Its translation is CASSKARNSYEQYV.

The CDR3 is CASSLLGLAGGNEQFF. The CDR3 nucleotides read TGTGCCAGCAGCTTGTTGGGACTAGCGGGGGGGAATGAGCAGTTCTTC. The gene calls are TRBV5-4 and TRBJ2-1, with TRBD2 identical over 16 bases. CDR3 length: 16 residues. V lost 1 base, J lost 7 bases, and 2 bases stayed unmatched. Germline V gives CDR1 SGHNT, CDR2 YYREEE (reference sequence).